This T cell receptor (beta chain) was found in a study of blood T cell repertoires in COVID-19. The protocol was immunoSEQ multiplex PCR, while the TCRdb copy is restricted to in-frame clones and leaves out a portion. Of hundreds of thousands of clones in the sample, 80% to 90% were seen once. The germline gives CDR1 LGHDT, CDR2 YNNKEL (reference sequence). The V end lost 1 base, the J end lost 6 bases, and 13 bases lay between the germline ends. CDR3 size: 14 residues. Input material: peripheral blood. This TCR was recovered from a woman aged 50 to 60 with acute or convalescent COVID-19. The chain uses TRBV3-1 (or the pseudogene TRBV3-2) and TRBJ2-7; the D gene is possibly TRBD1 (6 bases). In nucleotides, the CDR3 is TGTGCCAGCAGCCAAGCCGACAGGCGCGGCGAGCAGTACTTC. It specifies CASSQADRRGEQYF.